This T cell receptor beta chain was identified during a study of T cells after yellow fever vaccination. General study points: Weaker, the secondary response had a peak occurring faster, on day 5 versus 15. Clones from primary vaccination mostly reappeared after the booster (over 95% CD4, less than 90% CD8).

CDR1 and CDR2 from the germline V gene are SNHLY and FYNNEI. V was clipped by 4 bases and J by 6 bases; unmatched bases: 4. The CDR3 covers 14 residues. This clonotype has a handful of counts. What it recognizes is unknown. One entry per CDR3 protein results from TCRdb running MiXCR on the 5' RACE reads. The repertoire has around 360,000 distinct CDR3 sequences, 11% of them found once; the top ten carry more than 15%. The source of this sequence is a man aged 18-30 years who received the YFV17D yellow fever vaccine. The chain couples TRBV2 to TRBJ1-2, with 11 bases aligning to TRBD1. This specimen consisted of PBMCs, obtained on the day of the first yellow fever vaccination. CDR3 in amino acids: CASSARTGGDGYTF. In DNA form, the CDR3 reads TGTGCCAGCAGTGCAAGGACAGGGGGCGATGGCTACACCTTC.